Included here is one T cell receptor beta chain sequence, with context. The sample comes from a study of cytomegalovirus exposure and HLA in healthy donors. Overall study: The same platform was used for the 120 or so validation repertoires as for the 600 to 700 first-cohort repertoires, as reported in a later analysis.

The repertoire was sequenced with immunoSEQ multiplex PCR; TCRdb's copy has only in-frame clones and lacks some. The data hold a few hundred thousand clones, with 75% to 95% observed a single time. The TCR was taken from a woman between 18 and 30 years old in good health and CMV-seronegative. Specimen: PBMCs.

The CDR3 nucleotides are TGCGCCAGTCTCCGGACTAGCGGTTTGTACCAAGAGACCCAGTACTTC. Translating gives CASLRTSGLYQETQYF. The chain has TRBV10-1 and TRBJ2-5; 10 bases match TRBD2. Per the germline V gene, CDR1 is WNHNN and CDR2 is SYGVQD (reference sequence). V was clipped by 9 bases and J by 0 bases; unmatched bases: 10. This CDR3 comprises 16 residues.